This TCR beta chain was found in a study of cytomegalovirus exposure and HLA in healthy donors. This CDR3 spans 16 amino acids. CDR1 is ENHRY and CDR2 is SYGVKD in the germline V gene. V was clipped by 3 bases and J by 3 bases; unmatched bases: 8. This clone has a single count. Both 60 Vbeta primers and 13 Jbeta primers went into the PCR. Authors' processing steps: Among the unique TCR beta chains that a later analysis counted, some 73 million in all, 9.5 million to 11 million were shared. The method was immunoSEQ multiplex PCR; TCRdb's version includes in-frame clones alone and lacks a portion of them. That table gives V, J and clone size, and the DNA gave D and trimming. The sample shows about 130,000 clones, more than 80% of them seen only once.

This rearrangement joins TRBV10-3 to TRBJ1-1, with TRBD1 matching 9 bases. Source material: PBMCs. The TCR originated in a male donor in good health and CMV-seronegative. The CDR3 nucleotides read TGTGCCATCAGTGAAACCGGGACAGGGTGGGACACTGAAGCTTTCTTT. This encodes CAISETGTGWDTEAFF.